This entry lists 9 T cell receptor beta chains sequenced from one sample in a study of shared clonotypes between healthy human individuals. Terminally differentiated effector memory CD45RA+ cells were excluded from the naive CD8 cells, which were CD45RO-negative and positively selected for CCR7. Data came from immunoSEQ multiplex PCR; TCRdb stores just in-frame clones and leaves some out. The data hold about 2.1 million clones, with 85% to 95% observed a single time. The source material was naive CD8+ T cells from PBMCs. These TCRs come from a young man in good health. Some clones in this sample may be carry-over from other donors' samples.

The chain carries TRBV7-2 and TRBJ1-6, with TRBD1 as a possible D gene (6 bases). Germline CDR1 and CDR2: SGHTA and FQGNSA. The CDR3 has 14 residues. V lost 4 bases, J lost 7 bases, and 11 bases lay in between. The CDR3 region has the DNA TGTGCCAGCAGCTACAGGGTCAACAATTCACCCCTCCACTTT. Its protein product is CASSYRVNNSPLHF.

The V gene is TRBV10-3, the J gene TRBJ1-1; 7 bases are a match to TRBD1. The CDR3 is 15 amino acids. Germline trimming cut 4 bases from V and 3 bases from J; bases unmatched to any gene: 8. The germline CDR1 and CDR2 sequences are ENHRY and SYGVKD. CDR3 in amino acids: CAISGGTEMDTEAFF. The CDR3 DNA reads TGTGCCATCAGTGGAGGGACAGAAATGGACACTGAAGCTTTCTTT.

The chain joins TRBV11-2 to TRBJ2-3; 13 positions agree with TRBD2. V was clipped by 1 base and J by 7 bases; unmatched bases: 5. The CDR3 contains 16 residues. From germline, CDR1 is SGHAT and CDR2 FQNNGV. CDR3 DNA: TGTGCCAGCAGCTTAGCGCCGGGACTAGCGGGGTATACGCAGTATTTT. Amino acids: CASSLAPGLAGYTQYF.

This chain joins TRBV11-2 and TRBJ2-7; 8 bases line up with TRBD1. The CDR3 has 16 amino acids. After removal of 6 bases from V and 0 bases from J, the junction contained 10 bases not matched to a gene. CDR1 and CDR2 from the germline V gene are SGHAT and FQNNGV. CDR3 region: CASSKPPDRVSYEQYF. In DNA, the CDR3 is TGTGCCAGCAGTAAACCCCCGGACAGGGTCTCCTACGAGCAGTACTTC.

This clone was seen a single time. V and J are TRBV19 and TRBJ2-7; TRBD1 matches 9 bases. J gave up 2 bases and V 3 bases, and 5 bases lay outside the gene matches. The germline gives CDR1 LNHDA, CDR2 SQIVND (reference sequence). The CDR3 sequence is 15 residues long. The CDR3 sequence is CASSMEDRGTYEQYF. CDR3 nucleotide sequence: TGTGCCAGTAGTATGGAGGACAGGGGCACCTACGAGCAGTACTTC.

This chain's CDR3 is CASSIGYGTYEQYF. As DNA, the CDR3 is TGTGCCAGCAGCATTGGTTACGGGACCTACGAGCAGTACTTC. V is TRBV21-1 and J is TRBJ2-7; TRBD2 reflects the table's D call only, with no check against the DNA. TRBV21-1 is a recognized pseudogene. This CDR3 has 14 residues.

This chain joins TRBV7-8 and TRBJ2-7; D may be TRBD2 (6 bases). V lost 5 bases and J lost 6, with 20 bases in between. This CDR3 region has 15 residues. Germline V gives CDR1 SGHVS, CDR2 FQNEAQ. The CDR3 sequence is CASSAQAGSQSEQYF. CDR3 in DNA: TGTGCCAGCAGCGCGCAAGCGGGCTCACAGAGCGAGCAGTACTTC.

The rearrangement links TRBV27 to TRBJ2-2; 9 nucleotides line up with TRBD1. The J segment lost 6 bases and the V segment lost 3 bases, leaving 8 bases of the junction unmatched. CDR1 and CDR2 (germline): MNHEY, SMNVEV (reference sequence). The CDR3 sequence is 16 residues long. The CDR3 region is CASSFGDRDYPGELFF. As DNA, the CDR3 is TGTGCCAGCAGTTTTGGGGACAGGGATTATCCCGGGGAGCTGTTTTTT.

CDR3 sequence reads: CASSYSGDRLSGELFF. The CDR3 DNA reads TGTGCCAGCAGTTACTCAGGAGATCGTTTGTCGGGGGAGCTGTTTTTT. The V and J genes are TRBV6-6 and TRBJ2-2; D not certain. CDR1 is MNHNY and CDR2 is SVGAGI in the germline V gene (reference sequence). CDR3 length: 16 amino acids. V was trimmed by 0 bases and J by 8 bases, leaving 16 bases between them.